One and the same sample provided the 9 T cell receptor beta chains below, sequenced in a study of T cell responses to AZD1222 COVID-19 vaccine. The method was immunoSEQ multiplex PCR; TCRdb's version includes in-frame clones alone and lacks a portion of them. The sample consists of more than 95,000 clones, roughly 80% of them appearing once. The specimen was peripheral blood, collected on day 0 of AZD1222 vaccination. The origin of the receptors is an adult in good health.

Points on this clone: This sample includes further DNA sequences coding for the same CDR3. V gene TRBV5-1 combines with J gene TRBJ2-5, with TRBD1 matching 8 bases. Trimming at V came to 2 bases and at J to 2 bases, leaving 2 bases not matched to a gene. Germline V gene sequence: CDR1 SGHRS, CDR2 YFSETQ. The CDR3 spans 14 residues. CDR3 sequence reads: CASSLQGGQETQYF. DNA for the CDR3: TGCGCCAGCAGCTTACAGGGGGGACAAGAGACCCAGTACTTC.

J is TRBJ1-2 and V is TRBV9, with D possibly being TRBD1 (5 bases). Trimming removed 3 bases at V and 6 bases at J, with 15 bases between. The germline V gene encodes CDR1 SGDLS and CDR2 YYNGEE. This CDR3 has 14 residues. CDR3 sequence: CASSAPGGSNGYTF. CDR3 nucleotide sequence: TGTGCCAGCAGCGCTCCTGGGGGGTCAAATGGCTACACCTTC.

This chain links TRBV6-2 or TRBV6-3 with TRBJ2-2; D remains unclear. The CDR3 loop spans 14 amino acids. CDR1 and CDR2 from the germline V gene are MNHEY and SVGEGT. Trimming shortened V by 3 bases and J by 5 bases, and 10 bases separated the two germline ends. The CDR3 DNA reads TGTGCCAGCAGTTATAGGATTGGGACCGGGGAGCTGTTTTTT. Translating gives CASSYRIGTGELFF.

This chain connects TRBV10-1 to TRBJ1-4, with 10 bases lining up with TRBD1. Germline trimming cut 8 bases from V and 4 bases from J; bases unmatched to any gene: 19. The CDR3 consists of 19 residues. The germline V gene has CDR1 WNHNN and CDR2 SYGVQD (reference sequence). The CDR3 sequence: CASLVGVHDRGQFNEKLFF. The CDR3 bases are TGCGCCAGCCTCGTCGGGGTCCATGACAGGGGGCAGTTTAATGAAAAACTGTTTTTT.

This clone has only a few counts. This chain uses TRBV21-1 with TRBJ1-1; TRBD1, the table's D call, lacks a check against the DNA. TRBV21-1 is marked as a pseudogene. The CDR3 totals 15 residues. The CDR3 loop is CASILSVGGNTEAFF. CDR3 bases: TGTGCCAGCATCCTAAGCGTAGGGGGGAACACTGAAGCTTTCTTT.

This sequence joins TRBV12-3 or TRBV12-4 and TRBJ2-3; D ambiguous. The CDR3 spans 12 residues. The V and J ends lost 1 base and 6 bases respectively, with 5 bases between them. The CDR3 nucleotides are TGTGCCAGCAGTTTAGAGGTGGATACGCAGTATTTT. This translates into CASSLEVDTQYF.

The V call is TRBV19, the J call TRBJ2-1; D is perhaps TRBD2 (6 bases). This CDR3 has 17 amino acids. Deletions cut 4 bases from V and 0 bases from J, with 16 bases between. CDR1 LNHDA and CDR2 SQIVND come from the germline V gene (reference sequence). This CDR3 is CASSRGGRAPSYNEQFF. For the CDR3, the DNA is TGTGCCAGTAGTAGGGGAGGTAGGGCCCCCTCCTACAATGAGCAGTTCTTC.

The CDR3 loop reads CASSGQGYGNTIYF. DNA of the CDR3: TGTGCCAGCAGCGGACAGGGCTACGGAAACACCATATATTTT. This chain joins TRBV5-4 and TRBJ1-3, with 8 nucleotides matching TRBD1. Germline-derived CDR1 and CDR2 are SGHNT and YYREEE (reference sequence). This CDR3 comprises 14 residues. V shed 4 bases and J 4 bases; nucleotides not matched to a gene: 4. The full variable domain, completed using reference TRBV5-4 and TRBJ1-3, is ETGVTQSPTHLIKTRGQQVTLRCSSQSGHNTVSWYQQALGQGPQFIFQYYREEENGRGNFPPRFSGLQFPNYSSELNVNALELDDSALYLCASSGQGYGNTIYFGEGSWLTVV.

The chain carries TRBV7-2 and TRBJ1-1; weak D call: TRBD1 (5 bases). CDR3 length: 16 amino acids. V lost 3 bases and J 1 base, leaving 15 bases between the germline ends. Germline CDR1 is SGHTA and CDR2 is FQGNSA. The CDR3 region is CASSFPEDSTNTEAFF. CDR3 DNA sequence: TGTGCCAGCAGCTTTCCTGAAGACAGTACGAACACTGAAGCTTTCTTT.